This T cell receptor beta chain was sequenced for a study of cytomegalovirus exposure and HLA in healthy donors. Study as a whole: Genotyping of more than 300 donors showed that 65% to 90% belonged to the Caucasian-associated ancestry cluster. Findings and limits, study-wide: The authors later linked a missense DCLRE1C variant to TCR beta V- and J-gene trimming.

Trimming left V 6 bases short and J 0 bases short, with 12 bases between. Germline V gives CDR1 MGHDK, CDR2 SYGVNS. The CDR3 length is 16 residues. On this clone: What it binds is unknown.

Vbeta (60) and Jbeta (13) primers were used in the PCR. Generated by immunoSEQ multiplex PCR, the TCRdb table keeps only in-frame clones and is missing some. The repertoire table contains 70,000 or so clones. The sequence was obtained from a female donor in good health and CMV-seropositive. The chain combines TRBV25-1 with TRBJ2-6; TRBD1 is a possible D gene (6 bases). The sample was PBMCs. CDR3 residues: CASRDSLLSGANVLTF. The CDR3 DNA sequence: TGTGCCAGCAGGGACAGCCTCCTCTCTGGGGCCAACGTCCTGACTTTC. The entire variable domain, with the rest obtained from reference TRBV25-1 and TRBJ2-6, is as follows: EADIYQTPRYLVIGTGKKITLECSQTMGHDKMYWYQQDPGMELHLIHYSYGVNSTEKGDLSSESTVSRIRTEHFPLTLESARPSHTSQYLCASRDSLLSGANVLTFGAGSRLTVL.